This TCR beta chain was sequenced in a study of T cell responses to AZD1222 COVID-19 vaccine. Findings and caveats of the study: Targeting of unmutated variant regions was reportedly seen in nearly half of spike-specific TCRs. The breadth and depth of Spike-specific TCRs increased once two AZD1222 doses had been given. Just five to seven AZD1222 recipients tested seropositive at baseline.

V was trimmed by 4 bases and J by 5 bases, leaving 16 bases between them. The CDR3 consists of 14 residues. In germline, CDR1 is SGHRS, CDR2 YFSETQ. This clone has just one count. Its matching antigen is unknown. Clones were read by immunoSEQ multiplex PCR, and TCRdb kept only the in-frame ones, dropping some. The top ten clones hold 20% to 30% of a sample with about 53,000 clones, around 85% of them seen once. The TCR originated in an adult in good health. V and J are TRBV5-1 and TRBJ2-7; a weak D match, TRBD2 (6 bases). Source: peripheral blood, taken on day 0 of AZD1222 vaccination. CDR3 DNA sequence: TGCGCCAGCAGCGTCAGCGGGCTTTACGACGAGCAGTACTTC. It codes for CASSVSGLYDEQYF.